The clone carrying this T cell receptor (beta chain) was recorded at least ten times. The sample comes from a study of Graves' ophthalmopathy and Graves' hyperthyroidism. Trimming left V 2 bases short and J 7 bases short, with 9 bases between. The CDR3 is made up of 13 amino acids. Germline V gene data show CDR1 as MDHEN and CDR2 as SYDVKM. TCR beta CDR3 amplification used RNA transcripts. Following a first-round RT-PCR that used HTBI primers, a second-round multiplex PCR was carried out. One entry per CDR3 protein results from TCRdb running MiXCR on the multiplex PCR reads. The sample records 450,000 or so distinct CDR3 sequences, approximately 14% being singletons.

Material: blood. This rearrangement joins TRBV28 to TRBJ1-5; tentatively, D is TRBD1 (5 bases). This sequence was found in a woman in her twenties or thirties with Graves' ophthalmopathy. The CDR3 sequence: CASSLPGNQPQHF. The DNA for the CDR3 is TGTGCCAGCAGTTTACCAGGGAACCAGCCCCAGCATTTT.